This TCR beta chain was found in a study of blood T cell repertoires in COVID-19. About the study: Sites across the United States, Italy and Spain contributed samples from acute and convalescent COVID-19. T cells, B-cell-depleted T cells, or PBMCs supplied cDNA or gDNA.

Per the authors' pipeline: Estimates of nucleated cell counts were drawn from the amplification of reference gene primers. TCRdb's table, derived via immunoSEQ multiplex PCR, lists solely in-frame clones and lacks some. V and J calls and clone size are those listed in that table; D and trimming were worked out from the DNA. The sample holds over 25,000 clones, roughly 80% seen once. V shed 5 bases and J shed 15 bases, with 14 bases lying between them. The germline CDR1 and CDR2 sequences are MDHEN and SYDVKM. The CDR3 contains 11 residues. The clonotype comes from an elderly woman with acute or convalescent COVID-19. Sequenced: peripheral blood. The rearrangement links TRBV28 to TRBJ2-1; perhaps TRBD1 as D (6 bases). The CDR3 loop is CASSLGQRGFF. For the CDR3, the DNA is TGTGCCAGCAGTCTCGGACAGAGGGGGTTCTTC.